Detailed here is one TCR beta chain. Its antigen remains unidentified. This CDR3 comprises 12 residues. The germline gives CDR1 MDHEN, CDR2 SYDVKM. V gave up 3 bases and J gave up 5 bases, with 7 bases separating them. The entry originates in a study of shared clonotypes between healthy human individuals. Study-level background: CD4 naive and memory got three plates each, CD8 naive two, CD8 memory one. Findings of the study overall: Against clonotypes common to all four donors, non-shared ones had lower generation probabilities.

Sequenced by immunoSEQ multiplex PCR; TCRdb stores in-frame clones only, minus some. The table has about 2.4 million clones, over 85% seen once. Source material: naive CD4+ T cells from PBMCs. Regarding subset: CD45RA+ positively selected. The V call is TRBV28, the J call TRBJ1-2; no reliable D call. This TCR derives from a man aged 18 to 30 in good health. Some clones in this sample may be carry-over from other donors' samples. CDR3 sequence (DNA): TGTGCCAGCAGTTTTATCGAGTATGGCTACACCTTC. This gives the protein CASSFIEYGYTF.